The 23 T cell receptor beta chains below were found in one sample sequenced in a study of cytotoxic CD8 clonotypes in ibrutinib-treated CLL. Some clones are missing from TCRdb's copy, which holds only in-frame ones; the method was immunoSEQ multiplex PCR. In the table there are about 40,000 clones, less than 85% of which are singletons. The sequencing used PBMCs, collected at disease progression, from a patient treated with ibrutinib. The source of these receptors is a human donor with chronic lymphocytic leukemia.

The V call is TRBV5-1, the J call TRBJ2-1; 11 positions match TRBD2. This CDR3 contains 18 residues. In germline, CDR1 is SGHRS, CDR2 YFSETQ. The junction had 8 bases not matched to a gene; V was cut back by 3 bases and J by 0 bases. The CDR3 reads CASSSRLAGYSSYNEQFF. CDR3 DNA sequence: TGCGCCAGCAGCTCCCGACTAGCGGGGTATAGCTCCTACAATGAGCAGTTCTTC.

This clone showed up just once. The chain couples TRBV28 to TRBJ1-5, with TRBD1 identical over 8 bases. The germline V gene has CDR1 MDHEN and CDR2 SYDVKM. V lost 8 bases, J lost 0 bases, and 12 bases stayed unmatched. This CDR3 comprises 17 residues. CDR3 DNA sequence: TGTGCCAGCGCCTGGGGACAGGAACTAAATAGCAATCAGCCCCAGCATTTT. Protein sequence: CASAWGQELNSNQPQHF.

The gene calls are TRBV7-9 and TRBJ2-5; D is perhaps TRBD1 (6 bases). V shed 3 bases and J shed 5 bases, with 16 bases lying between them. From germline, CDR1 is SEHNR and CDR2 FQNEAQ (reference sequence). The CDR3 contains 15 residues. Written as DNA, the CDR3 is TGTGCCAGCAGCTTCTCGCCCAGGGGCGCGGAGACCCAGTACTTC. Protein product: CASSFSPRGAETQYF.

The chain couples TRBV19 to TRBJ2-3; no firm D call. The V gene lost 7 bases and the J gene lost 2 bases, with 16 bases spanning the gap. The CDR3 is made up of 15 amino acids. The germline CDR1 and CDR2 sequences are LNHDA and SQIVND (reference sequence). The CDR3 loop reads CASTLTSLITDTQYF. The CDR3 nucleotides read TGTGCCAGTACCTTAACAAGCCTGATCACAGATACGCAGTATTTT.

This chain joins TRBV7-9 and TRBJ2-1; D is perhaps TRBD2 (6 bases). The CDR3 has 16 residues. Trimming cost V 4 bases and J 0 bases, with 13 bases left between them. The germline CDR1 and CDR2 sequences are SEHNR and FQNEAQ (reference sequence). The DNA for the CDR3 is TGTGCCAGCAGCTCCTCGGACGGGGGCTCCTACAATGAGCAGTTCTTC. Protein sequence: CASSSSDGGSYNEQFF.

The chain recombines TRBV2 with TRBJ1-5; D is ambiguous. Germline V lookup: CDR1 SNHLY, CDR2 FYNNEI. V lost 6 bases and J lost 4, with 10 bases in between. The CDR3 runs 13 residues. For the CDR3, the DNA is TGTGCCAGCAGAATCGGACTAAATCAGCCCCAGCATTTT. It yields the protein CASRIGLNQPQHF.

The rearrangement uses TRBV18 and TRBJ1-1, with TRBD1 identical over 8 bases. Trimming cost V 3 bases and J 0 bases; bases outside gene matches: 12. Per the germline V gene, CDR1 is KGHSH and CDR2 is LQKENI. The CDR3 totals 18 residues. This CDR3 reads CASSPKGQGGLVNTEAFF. Here the CDR3 DNA reads TGTGCCAGCTCACCCAAAGGACAGGGTGGATTAGTGAACACTGAAGCTTTCTTT.

V and J are TRBV11-3 and TRBJ2-7; D is uncertain. The CDR3 extends over 14 amino acids. V gave up 2 bases and J gave up 3 bases, with 11 bases separating them. The germline gives CDR1 SGHNT, CDR2 YENEEA. The CDR3 sequence is CASSLSSEDYEQYF. CDR3 bases: TGTGCCAGCAGCTTATCTTCCGAAGACTACGAGCAGTACTTC.

Within the sample, this clone is medium-sized. This chain links TRBV5-3 with TRBJ1-1, with TRBD1 identical over 8 bases. Being an ORF, TRBV5-3 has a function that is uncertain. This CDR3 has 16 residues. With V trimmed by 4 bases and J by 1 base, 9 bases remained unmatched. In DNA form, the CDR3 reads TGTGCCAGAAGCCCCGGACAGGGCCAGGGGAACACTGAAGCTTTCTTT. As protein: CARSPGQGQGNTEAFF.

This chain joins TRBV1 and TRBJ2-3; TRBD2, the table's D call, was not compared with the DNA. TRBV1 constitutes a pseudogene. This CDR3 comprises 20 residues. The CDR3 spells CTSSHLSGTSGGTSTDTQYF. The CDR3, as DNA: TGCACCAGCAGCCACCTTTCCGGGACTAGCGGGGGGACTAGCACAGATACGCAGTATTTT.

The table lists this clone with a few counts. This rearrangement joins TRBV28 to TRBJ1-3; D gene unclear. The CDR3 runs 13 residues. Per germline, CDR1 MDHEN and CDR2 SYDVKM. Between the trimmed V and J ends, which lost 1 base and 4 bases, there was a span of 5 bases. The DNA of the CDR3 is TGTGCCAGCAGTTTATCTCAGGGAAACACCATATATTTT. Residues: CASSLSQGNTIYF.

V gene TRBV5-1 combines with J gene TRBJ2-7, with TRBD2 matching 8 bases. CDR3 length: 16 residues. Trimming cost V 2 bases and J 6 bases; bases outside gene matches: 13. The germline V gene encodes CDR1 SGHRS and CDR2 YFSETQ. The CDR3 nucleotides are TGCGCCAGCAGCTTCGCTCGCAGCGGGAGAAGCGGCGAGCAGTACTTC. This codes for CASSFARSGRSGEQYF.

J is TRBJ2-1 and V is TRBV14; 14 positions agree with TRBD2. Trimming took 0 bases from V and 7 from J; bases not matched to a gene: 8. The V gene's germline CDR1 is SGHDN and CDR2 FVKESK. The CDR3 is 18 residues long. CDR3 bases: TGTGCCAGCAGCCAAGATCCACCGGGACTAGCGGGGGATAATGAGCAGTTCTTC. Its protein is CASSQDPPGLAGDNEQFF.

V is TRBV5-1 and J is TRBJ2-2; D is perhaps TRBD1 or TRBD2 (6 bases each). V lost 5 bases and J 1 base, leaving 15 bases between the germline ends. The CDR3 is 16 residues long. Germline V gene sequence: CDR1 SGHRS, CDR2 YFSETQ. The CDR3 region has the DNA TGCGCCAGCAGGACGGGGGCAGGCCTGAACACCGGGGAGCTGTTTTTT. This encodes CASRTGAGLNTGELFF.

The chain uses TRBV7-2 and TRBJ1-4, with a possible D match to TRBD1 (5 bases). V was clipped by 5 bases and J by 8 bases, with 12 bases between them. The germline gives CDR1 SGHTA, CDR2 FQGNSA. The CDR3 is 13 residues long. CDR3 sequence reads: CASSLPGTEKLFF. CDR3 coding DNA: TGTGCCAGCAGCCTCCCAGGGACGGAAAAACTGTTTTTT.

This clone is a singleton in its sample. The gene calls are TRBV2 and TRBJ1-2; D gene unclear. This CDR3 comprises 15 residues. Germline lookup yields CDR1 SNHLY and CDR2 FYNNEI. Trimming shortened V by 0 bases and J by 8 bases, and 16 bases separated the two germline ends. Here the CDR3 DNA reads TGTGCCAGCAGTGAAGCGCTTGGGCAGAAGAGGGGCTACACCTTC. Translating it yields CASSEALGQKRGYTF.

CDR3 residues: CAISEALAGGTQYF. The CDR3 coding sequence is TGTGCCATCAGTGAGGCGCTAGCGGGAGGGACCCAGTACTTC. The chain uses TRBV10-3 and TRBJ2-5, with TRBD2 matching over 11 bases. From germline, CDR1 is ENHRY and CDR2 SYGVKD. The J segment lost 7 bases and the V segment lost 2 bases, leaving 3 bases of the junction unmatched. CDR3 length equals 14 residues.

The chain combines TRBV7-6 with TRBJ2-1, with 13 positions matching TRBD2. The CDR3 consists of 15 residues. V dropped 5 bases and J dropped 7; count of bases not matched to a gene: 5. The germline V gene encodes CDR1 SGHVS and CDR2 FNYEAQ. The CDR3 nucleotides are TGTGCCAGCAGCCCACTAGCGGGGGGGCCGAATGAGCAGTTCTTC. Translation gives CASSPLAGGPNEQFF.

The gene calls are TRBV7-8 and TRBJ2-3, with 7 bases fitting TRBD2. Germline V gene lookup returns CDR1 SGHVS and CDR2 FQNEAQ. The CDR3 extends over 17 amino acids. V trimming: 5 bases; J trimming: 4 bases; junction bases outside the gene matches: 15. CDR3 residues: CASSLGPWGGEADTQYF. The CDR3 region has the DNA TGTGCCAGCAGCCTGGGCCCTTGGGGGGGGGAGGCAGATACGCAGTATTTT.

The count of this clone is one. CDR3 residues: CASRSRVPSTYEQYF. Written as DNA, the CDR3 is TGTGCCAGCCGCTCGAGGGTGCCAAGCACCTACGAGCAGTACTTC. V is TRBV28 and J is TRBJ2-7, with D possibly being TRBD2 (5 bases). V lost 8 bases and J lost 2, with 19 bases in between. The CDR3 spans 15 residues. CDR1 and CDR2 (germline): MDHEN, SYDVKM. The complete variable domain, with remaining parts taken from reference TRBV28 and TRBJ2-7, reads DVKVTQSSRYLVKRTGEKVFLECVQDMDHENMFWYRQDPGLGLRLIYFSYDVKMKEKGDIPEGYSVSREKKERFSLILESASTNQTSMYLCASRSRVPSTYEQYFGPGTRLTVT.

V and J are TRBV27 and TRBJ2-1; either TRBD1 or TRBD2 may supply D (5 bases each). The CDR3 has 14 residues. Per the germline V gene, CDR1 is MNHEY and CDR2 is SMNVEV (reference sequence). V was cut by 2 bases and J by 6 bases, with 11 bases left in between. CDR3 sequence reads: CASSLGTPINEQFF. In nucleotides, the CDR3 is TGTGCCAGCAGTTTAGGGACGCCCATCAATGAGCAGTTCTTC.

J is TRBJ1-2 and V is TRBV5-1, with no clear D. CDR3 size: 14 residues. With 0 bases removed from V and 4 bases from J, the gap between germline ends came to 10 bases. CDR1 is SGHRS, CDR2 YFSETQ, per germline. The CDR3 region has the DNA TGCGCCAGCAGCTTGGGTACTGAAATCTATGGCTACACCTTC. As protein: CASSLGTEIYGYTF. Complete variable domain (other parts from reference TRBV5-1 and TRBJ1-2): KAGVTQTPRYLIKTRGQQVTLSCSPISGHRSVSWYQQTPGQGLQFLFEYFSETQRNKGNFPGRFSGRQFSNSRSEMNVSTLELGDSALYLCASSLGTEIYGYTFGSGTRLTVV.

V is TRBV7-9 and J is TRBJ2-7, with 16 bases that match TRBD2. The CDR3 is made up of 19 amino acids. CDR1 and CDR2 (germline): SEHNR, FQNEAQ (reference sequence). Trimming at V came to 4 bases and at J to 0 bases, leaving 9 bases not matched to a gene. The DNA for the CDR3 is TGTGCCAGCAGCTCCCCCCCTGGGACTAGCGGGAGGGCCTCCTACGAGCAGTACTTC. Protein: CASSSPPGTSGRASYEQYF.